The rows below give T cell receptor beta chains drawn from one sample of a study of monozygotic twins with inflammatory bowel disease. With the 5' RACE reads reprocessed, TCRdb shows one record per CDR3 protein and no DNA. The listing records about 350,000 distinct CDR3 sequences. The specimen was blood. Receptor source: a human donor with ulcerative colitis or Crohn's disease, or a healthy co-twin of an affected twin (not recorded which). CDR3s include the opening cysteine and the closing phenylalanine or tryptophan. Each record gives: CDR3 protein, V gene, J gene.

CASMAGLAGKYEQYF,TRBV6-2/TRBV6-3,TRBJ2-7
CASSRHTGGGSNQPQHF,TRBV28,TRBJ1-5
CASSLISGTNNSPLHF,TRBV7-2,TRBJ1-6
CASSTLGGVFNYGYTF,TRBV27,TRBJ1-2
CASSSVDLGGAGSPLHF,TRBV18,TRBJ1-6
CASSLSLGTGLKEQYF,TRBV5-5,TRBJ2-7
CASSQDKTGTGGEKLFF,TRBV4-1,TRBJ1-4
CSAGGPGRGNQPQHF,TRBV20-1,TRBJ1-5
CASSVGRGNEQFF,TRBV9,TRBJ2-1
CASSTPGLADGYF,TRBV28,TRBJ2-7
CASSGGQGLEDTQYF,TRBV12-3/TRBV12-4,TRBJ2-3
CAWSRASGPGAIQYF,TRBV30,TRBJ2-4
CSVAVSGDGGELFF,TRBV29-1,TRBJ2-2
CSALTSGSLETQYF,TRBV20-1,TRBJ2-5
CASSQPSLQGARTNEKLFF,TRBV3-1,TRBJ1-4
CASSLDRGHEQYF,TRBV5-1,TRBJ2-7
CASSYDGTGVSEQYF,TRBV6-5,TRBJ2-7
CSVKPVGETNEQFF,TRBV20-1,TRBJ2-1
CSSGQRMNTEVFF,TRBV29-1,TRBJ1-1
CASSPGGQNTEAFF,TRBV10-2,TRBJ1-1
CASSLLGRPDQETQYF,TRBV12-3/TRBV12-4,TRBJ2-5
CASSWGDRISGNTIYF,TRBV5-5,TRBJ1-3
CASRTNGGESPGELFF,TRBV7-6,TRBJ2-2
CSASRGPTGELFF,TRBV20-1,TRBJ2-2
CASSPGQGAGNQPQHF,TRBV12-3/TRBV12-4,TRBJ1-5
CASSYGQGLNTEAFF,TRBV21-1,TRBJ1-1
CASSQRVNNEQFF,TRBV4-2,TRBJ2-1
CASSHLGTGGEETQYF,TRBV18,TRBJ2-5
CASSLLAAGGTDTQYF,TRBV5-1,TRBJ2-3
CASSFRGGEQYF,TRBV12-3/TRBV12-4,TRBJ2-7
CSARTSGMSEQYF,TRBV20-1,TRBJ2-7
CASSSENVGTDTQYF,TRBV12-3/TRBV12-4,TRBJ2-3
CASSLIPGQETQYF,TRBV11-2,TRBJ2-5
CAISAGLAGQETQYF,TRBV10-3,TRBJ2-5
CASSLGAWDEQYF,TRBV7-9,TRBJ2-7
CASSTLQGPGQFF,TRBV5-1,TRBJ2-1
CASSFQGNEQFF,TRBV27,TRBJ2-1
CASSFGSASGQETQYF,TRBV7-7,TRBJ2-5
CASSFVLGFGNPSNQPQHF,TRBV12-3/TRBV12-4,TRBJ1-5
CASSSQGSSYNEQFF,TRBV7-2,TRBJ2-1
CASRSRLAVLQETQYF,TRBV6-2/TRBV6-3,TRBJ2-5
CASTAGTETQYF,TRBV10-2,TRBJ2-5
CAWNHLTRDSYEQYF,TRBV30,TRBJ2-7
CASRTSGELDTQYF,TRBV27,TRBJ2-3
CSALGSQETQYF,TRBV20-1,TRBJ2-5
CASSSTGTGFSEAFF,TRBV7-9,TRBJ1-1